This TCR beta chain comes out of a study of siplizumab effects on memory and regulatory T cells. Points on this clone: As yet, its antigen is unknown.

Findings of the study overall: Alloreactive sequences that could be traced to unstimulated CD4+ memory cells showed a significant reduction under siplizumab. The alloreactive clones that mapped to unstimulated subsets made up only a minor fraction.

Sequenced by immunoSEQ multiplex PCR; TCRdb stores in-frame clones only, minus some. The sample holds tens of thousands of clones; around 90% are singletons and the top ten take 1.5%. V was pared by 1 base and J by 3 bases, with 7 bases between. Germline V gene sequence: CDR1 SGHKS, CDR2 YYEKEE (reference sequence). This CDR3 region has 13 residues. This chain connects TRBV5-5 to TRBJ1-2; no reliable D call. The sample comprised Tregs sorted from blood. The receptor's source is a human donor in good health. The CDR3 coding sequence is TGTGCCAGCAGCTTGCAGGTGTACTATGGCTACACCTTC. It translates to CASSLQVYYGYTF.